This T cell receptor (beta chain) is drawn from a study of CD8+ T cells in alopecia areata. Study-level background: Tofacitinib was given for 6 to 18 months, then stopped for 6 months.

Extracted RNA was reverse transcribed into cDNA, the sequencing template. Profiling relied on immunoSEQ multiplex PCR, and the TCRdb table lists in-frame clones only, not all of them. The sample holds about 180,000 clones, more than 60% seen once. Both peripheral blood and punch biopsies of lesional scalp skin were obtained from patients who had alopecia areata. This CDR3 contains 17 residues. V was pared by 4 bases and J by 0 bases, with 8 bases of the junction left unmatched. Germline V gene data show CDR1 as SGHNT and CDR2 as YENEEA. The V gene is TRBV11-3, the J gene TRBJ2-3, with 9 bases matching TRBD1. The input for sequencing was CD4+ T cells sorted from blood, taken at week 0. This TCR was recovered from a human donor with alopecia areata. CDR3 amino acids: CASSSPIDRGSTDTQYF. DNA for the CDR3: TGTGCCAGCAGCTCTCCCATCGACAGGGGGAGCACAGATACGCAGTATTTT.